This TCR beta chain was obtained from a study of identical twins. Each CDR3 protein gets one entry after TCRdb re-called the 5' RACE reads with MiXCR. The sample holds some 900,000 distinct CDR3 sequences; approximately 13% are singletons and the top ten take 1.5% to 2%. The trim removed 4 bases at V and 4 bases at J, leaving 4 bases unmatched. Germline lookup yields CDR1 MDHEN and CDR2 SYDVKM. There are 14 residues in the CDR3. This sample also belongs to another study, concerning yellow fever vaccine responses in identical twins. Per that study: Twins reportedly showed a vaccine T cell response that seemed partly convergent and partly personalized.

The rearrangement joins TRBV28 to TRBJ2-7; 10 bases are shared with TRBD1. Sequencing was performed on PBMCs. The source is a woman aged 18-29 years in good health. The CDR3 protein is CASSSGTGEYEQYF. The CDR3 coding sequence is TGTGCCAGCAGTTCGGGGACAGGGGAATACGAGCAGTACTTC.